This T cell receptor beta chain appears in the sequencing data of a study of radiotherapy plus CTLA-4 blockade in lung cancer. Background on the study: An objective response was seen in around a sixth of patients, and disease control in 31%. Study observations and caveats: Radiotherapy plus ipilimumab was followed by expansion in blood of tumor-derived TCR clones. Strongest reported response predictors: early blood clone changes and post-radiation interferon-beta.

V was pared by 3 bases and J by 4 bases, with 7 bases of the junction left unmatched. This CDR3 comprises 15 residues. From germline, CDR1 is SNHLY and CDR2 FYNNEI. A single count supports this clone. Its antigen is unidentified. It was focal radiation plus CTLA-4 blockade with ipilimumab that patients with chemo-refractory metastatic non-small-cell lung cancer received. Assay: immunoSEQ multiplex PCR; the TCRdb copy retains only in-frame clones and omits some. The table shows some 110,000 clones, with nearly 80% occurring only once. The rearrangement links TRBV2 to TRBJ1-2, with 8 bases identical to TRBD1. Sequences were derived from peripheral blood, sampled from a patient treated with radiotherapy plus ipilimumab. This TCR derives from a human donor with non-small cell lung cancer who had a partial response to radiotherapy plus ipilimumab. CDR3 coding DNA: TGTGCCAGCAGTGACCTGAAGACAGGGGCCTATGGCTACACCTTC. It codes for CASSDLKTGAYGYTF.